Shown below are 24 T cell receptor beta chains from a single sample sequenced in a study of OX40 agonist ivuxolimab in advanced cancers. TCRdb's copy holds only in-frame clones and misses some; the assay was immunoSEQ multiplex PCR. The sample consists of some 39,000 clones, approximately 79% of them appearing once. Sample: CD4+ or CD8+ T cells sorted from blood, taken in a trial of the OX40 agonist ivuxolimab. The origin of the receptors is an adult with an advanced solid tumor such as melanoma, head and neck, liver or kidney cancer.

The rearrangement uses TRBV19 and TRBJ2-1; tentatively, D is TRBD1 or TRBD2 (5 bases each). The CDR3 extends over 15 amino acids. Germline CDR1 reads LNHDA; CDR2 reads SQIVND (reference sequence). Trimming shortened V by 2 bases and J by 0 bases, and 8 bases separated the two germline ends. The CDR3 DNA sequence: TGTGCCAGTAGTATATCAGGGAGCTCCTACAATGAGCAGTTCTTC. The encoded protein is CASSISGSSYNEQFF.

The rearrangement links TRBV5-6 to TRBJ1-2; no firm D call. Germline loops: CDR1 SGHDT, CDR2 YYEEEE. The CDR3 totals 15 residues. Trimming removed 4 bases at V and 4 bases at J, with 17 bases between. The CDR3 region is CASSLGRGPGYGYTF. CDR3 DNA sequence: TGTGCCAGCAGCCTAGGTCGGGGTCCGGGCTATGGCTACACCTTC.

The CDR3 DNA is TGTGCCTGGAGCCCAGGGACGCACAATGGCTACACCTTC. Residues: CAWSPGTHNGYTF. The chain employs TRBV30 and TRBJ1-2, with D perhaps TRBD1 (5 bases). Trimming took 3 bases from V and 6 from J, leaving 14 bases between them. This CDR3 is 13 amino acids long. CDR1 GTSNPN and CDR2 SVGIG come from the germline V gene (reference sequence).

This chain uses TRBV6-5 with TRBJ1-5, with TRBD1 matching over 7 bases. This CDR3 is built from 13 residues. Germline-derived CDR1 and CDR2 are MNHEY and SVGAGI. The ends lost 5 bases at V and 8 bases at J; junction bases unmatched: 6. In DNA form, the CDR3 reads TGTGCCAGCAGTGAACAGGGGAAGGAGCCCCAGCATTTT. This codes for CASSEQGKEPQHF.

The sample holds one count of this clone. This CDR3 reads CASSLNGGQETQYF. CDR3 DNA: TGTGCCAGCAGCTTAAACGGGGGGCAAGAGACCCAGTACTTC. This chain joins TRBV7-3 and TRBJ2-5, with 7 bases lining up with TRBD2. Germline values: CDR1 SGHTA, CDR2 FQGTGA. Trimming took 1 base from V and 2 from J; bases not matched to a gene: 1. This CDR3 is 14 amino acids long.

The CDR3 DNA sequence: TGCGCCAGCAGCTTAATTACCGGGACAGATAACACCGGGGAGCTGTTTTTT. Amino acids: CASSLITGTDNTGELFF. The rearrangement joins TRBV5-1 to TRBJ2-2; 7 positions agree with TRBD1. Germline V CDR1 and CDR2: SGHRS, YFSETQ. The CDR3 sequence is 17 residues long. The junction had 9 bases not matched to a gene; V was cut back by 2 bases and J by 2 bases.

This clone is medium-sized (0.01 to 0.1%). The chain uses TRBV11-3 and TRBJ1-3, with 8 bases identical to TRBD1. The CDR3 consists of 16 residues. CDR1 and CDR2 from the germline V gene are SGHNT and YENEEA. J was trimmed by 0 bases and V by 5 bases; bases with no gene match: 6. The CDR3 is CASSPRDRTSGNTIYF. For the CDR3, the DNA is TGTGCCAGCAGCCCGCGGGACAGGACCTCTGGAAACACCATATATTTT.

The V gene is TRBV2, the J gene TRBJ2-3, with TRBD2 matching over 13 bases. CDR1 is SNHLY and CDR2 is FYNNEI in the germline V gene. V was clipped by 3 bases and J by 2 bases; unmatched bases: 8. The CDR3 loop spans 18 amino acids. CDR3 in DNA: TGTGCCAGCAGTGAGGGACTAGCGGGGACATTAAACACAGATACGCAGTATTTT. Residues: CASSEGLAGTLNTDTQYF. Based on the CDR3 plus reference TRBV2 and TRBJ2-3, the full variable domain is EPEVTQTPSHQVTQMGQEVILRCVPISNHLYFYWYRQILGQKVEFLVSFYNNEISEKSEIFDDQFSVERPDGSNFTLKIRSTKLEDSAMYFCASSEGLAGTLNTDTQYFGPGTRLTVL.

This chain joins TRBV27 and TRBJ1-5, with D uncertain. V was pared by 9 bases and J by 7 bases, with 13 bases between. The CDR3 contains 12 residues. Germline loops: CDR1 MNHEY, CDR2 SMNVEV (reference sequence). Here the CDR3 DNA reads TGTGCCAGTGGACTGGTCGGGCAGCCCCAGCATTTT. Encoded protein: CASGLVGQPQHF.

The V gene is TRBV12-5, the J gene TRBJ2-7; 10 nucleotides align to TRBD1. V was pared by 5 bases and J by 4 bases, with 2 bases of the junction left unmatched. Germline CDR1 LGHNT, CDR2 FRNRAP. This CDR3 is built from 13 residues. CDR3: CASGVDRGYEQYF. CDR3 bases: TGTGCTAGTGGTGTGGACAGGGGGTACGAGCAGTACTTC.

The chain recombines TRBV19 with TRBJ1-1; no definite D call. V was trimmed by 5 bases and J by 9 bases, leaving 16 bases between them. Per germline, CDR1 LNHDA and CDR2 SQIVND (reference sequence). The CDR3 sequence is 13 residues long. As DNA, the CDR3 is TGTGCCAGTAGTCCCCGGGGAGGGCAGAAAGCTTTCTTT. Residues: CASSPRGGQKAFF. Full variable domain (missing parts from reference TRBV19 and TRBJ1-1): DGGITQSPKYLFRKEGQNVTLSCEQNLNHDAMYWYRQDPGQGLRLIYYSQIVNDFQKGDIAEGYSVSREKKESFPLTVTSAQKNPTAFYLCASSPRGGQKAFFGQGTRLTVV.

V is TRBV28 and J is TRBJ1-2; 9 nucleotides agree with TRBD1. Germline CDR1 and CDR2: MDHEN and SYDVKM. CDR3 size: 15 residues. J gave up 8 bases and V 1 base, and 8 bases lay outside the gene matches. In DNA form, the CDR3 reads TGTGCCAGCAGTTTATTTAGAAGGACAGGGGAAGGCTACACCTTC. This codes for CASSLFRRTGEGYTF.

The chain combines TRBV6-6 with TRBJ1-1, with D tentatively TRBD1 (6 bases). Germline values: CDR1 MNHNY, CDR2 SVGAGI (reference sequence). The V end was cut by 5 bases, the J end by 5 bases, with 15 bases between. The CDR3 length is 14 residues. The CDR3 is CASSARERGTEAFF. Here the CDR3 DNA reads TGTGCCAGCAGTGCCAGGGAGAGGGGGACTGAAGCTTTCTTT.

The chain uses TRBV5-1 and TRBJ2-7, with 11 bases aligning to TRBD1. V dropped 6 bases and J dropped 5; count of bases not matched to a gene: 10. This CDR3 is 15 amino acids long. Germline CDR1 SGHRS, CDR2 YFSETQ. Here the CDR3 reads CASTKGTGGWDEQYF. For the CDR3, the DNA is TGCGCCAGCACCAAAGGGACAGGGGGGTGGGACGAGCAGTACTTC.

The J gene is TRBJ1-1, the V gene TRBV18, with D unclear. The CDR3 covers 12 residues. Germline V gene sequence: CDR1 KGHSH, CDR2 LQKENI. V gave up 7 bases and J gave up 1 base, with 7 bases separating them. The CDR3 sequence is CASFLGNTEAFF. The CDR3 DNA reads as TGTGCCAGCTTCCTAGGGAACACTGAAGCTTTCTTT.

J is TRBJ1-2 and V is TRBV6-1; weak D call: TRBD1 (5 bases). Per the germline V gene, CDR1 is MNHNS and CDR2 is SASEGT. Trimming removed 5 bases from V and 4 bases from J, with 17 bases in between. The CDR3 totals 15 residues. CDR3 DNA: TGTGCCAGCAGTCCAGACAGCAATTCCCGCTATGGCTACACCTTC. This sequence encodes CASSPDSNSRYGYTF.

The gene calls are TRBV2 and TRBJ2-3; D gene ambiguous. This CDR3 has 11 amino acids. V was clipped by 5 bases and J by 3 bases, with 3 bases between them. Germline values: CDR1 SNHLY, CDR2 FYNNEI. The CDR3 here is CASSLTDTQYF. In nucleotides, the CDR3 is TGTGCCAGCAGTCTGACAGATACGCAGTATTTT.

The chain joins TRBV28 to TRBJ1-3; D not resolved. The CDR3 has 15 residues. Germline lookup yields CDR1 MDHEN and CDR2 SYDVKM. V lost 6 bases and J 0 bases, leaving 12 bases between the germline ends. CDR3 region: CASRRPTSSGNTIYF. The CDR3 DNA follows: TGTGCCAGCAGGCGACCTACGAGCTCTGGAAACACCATATATTTT.

Note on this clone: Given a much more abundant clone one base away, this may be a read error. The chain employs TRBV11-2 and TRBJ1-1; TRBD1 matches at 9 bases. The germline V gene has CDR1 SGHAT and CDR2 FQNNGV. This CDR3 is 14 amino acids long. J lost 4 bases, V lost 1 base, and 1 base had no gene match. The CDR3 coding sequence is TGTGCCAGCAGCTTAGGACAGGGGGGCACTGAAGCTTTCTTT. Amino acid sequence: CASSLGQGGTEAFF.

This chain uses TRBV6-4 with TRBJ2-3; 12 bases are shared with TRBD1. CDR3 length: 15 residues. V gave up 5 bases and J gave up 4 bases; unmatched junction bases: 4. CDR1 and CDR2 (germline): MRHNA, SNTAGT. CDR3 nucleotides: TGTGCCAGCAGTCGGGGGACAGGGGGCGCAGATACGCAGTATTTT. Amino acid sequence: CASSRGTGGADTQYF.

The chain combines TRBV10-2 with TRBJ2-2, with D uncertain. CDR1 and CDR2 from the germline V gene are WSHSY and SAAADI. The CDR3 has 14 amino acids. Trimming took off 7 bases at V and 4 bases at J, with 13 bases between the two ends. The CDR3 spells CASTGVGSTGELFF. CDR3 sequence (DNA): TGCGCCAGCACTGGAGTGGGTAGCACCGGGGAGCTGTTTTTT.

This chain uses TRBV9 with TRBJ1-1; TRBD1 aligns across 8 bases. The CDR3 is 16 amino acids. The germline V gene has CDR1 SGDLS and CDR2 YYNGEE. V dropped 2 bases and J dropped 0; count of bases not matched to a gene: 6. CDR3 nucleotide sequence: TGTGCCAGCAGCGTTATAGGGACAGGCCTGAACACTGAAGCTTTCTTT. Translation gives CASSVIGTGLNTEAFF.

The V call is TRBV7-9, the J call TRBJ2-5; the match to TRBD2 covers 7 bases. The CDR3 is 15 residues long. Germline-derived CDR1 and CDR2 are SEHNR and FQNEAQ (reference sequence). V dropped 1 base and J dropped 4; count of bases not matched to a gene: 6. The CDR3 coding sequence is TGTGCCAGCAGCTTAGGTTTTGGGGAGGGAGAGACCCAGTACTTC. The encoded protein is CASSLGFGEGETQYF.

The J gene is TRBJ2-2, the V gene TRBV9, with 7 bases lining up with TRBD1. The CDR3 is 15 residues long. Germline values: CDR1 SGDLS, CDR2 YYNGEE. After removal of 4 bases from V and 0 bases from J, the junction contained 3 bases not matched to a gene. CDR3 sequence reads: CASSYGTANTGELFF. The DNA of the CDR3 is TGTGCCAGCAGCTACGGGACAGCGAACACCGGGGAGCTGTTTTTT.